This T cell receptor beta chain originates from a study of lymphopenia after photon versus proton radiotherapy. Study findings and constraints: Better survival with proton therapy was suggested as possible, not demonstrated. Post-nadir diversity loss with photons came from oligoclonal expansion, particularly CD8+ Temra cells. Under photons, naive T cells and diversity fell while effector/memory populations rose. Larger post-nadir TCR diversity loss correlated inversely with survival in deceased patients.

Data came from immunoSEQ multiplex PCR; TCRdb stores just in-frame clones and leaves some out. The sample includes roughly 23,000 clones, more than 85% of them seen just once. Deletions cut 2 bases from V and 2 bases from J, with 13 bases between. The CDR3 extends over 15 amino acids. Germline CDR1 and CDR2: SSHAT and FNYEAQ (reference sequence). In the case of this clone: Its antigen is as yet unknown.

The receptor was isolated from an elderly man with esophageal cancer. The chain recombines TRBV7-7 with TRBJ2-7; D possibly corresponds to TRBD2 (5 bases). Sequenced material: peripheral blood, taken from a patient treated with proton-based radiotherapy. The CDR3 coding sequence is TGTGCCAGCAGCTTATACGTGGGAGAGGCCTACGAGCAGTACTTC. Translation: CASSLYVGEAYEQYF.